The 10 T cell receptor beta chains below come from one sample, sequenced in a study of cytomegalovirus exposure and HLA in healthy donors. PCR primers comprised 60 Vbeta and 13 Jbeta primers. Using immunoSEQ multiplex PCR, the repertoire was profiled, and TCRdb retains in-frame clones only, with some absent. The sample records 150,000 to 200,000 clones, 60% to 75% being singletons. The sample taken for sequencing was PBMCs. Receptors originate from a woman between 45 and 65 years old in good health and CMV-seropositive.

The chain recombines TRBV19 with TRBJ1-1; D not certain. The CDR3 has 14 amino acids. Germline-derived CDR1 and CDR2 are LNHDA and SQIVND (reference sequence). V lost 2 bases and J lost 5, with 12 bases in between. The CDR3 spells CASSIKEGRTEAFF. In nucleotides, the CDR3 is TGTGCCAGTAGTATAAAGGAGGGCCGGACTGAAGCTTTCTTT.

This clone is a singleton in its sample. At one boundary the junction diverges from the germline segment, which might be a read error. Here the CDR3 DNA reads TGTGCCACCAGCAGAGATCTCCGGACAGTCGGTAACAACGGGGAGCTGTTTTTT. It yields the protein CATSRDLRTVGNNGELFF. The rearrangement links TRBV15 to TRBJ2-2; perhaps TRBD1 as D (6 bases). CDR1 is LNHNV, CDR2 YYDKDF, per germline (reference sequence). The CDR3 is 18 amino acids.

This clone was counted between two and nine times. The chain couples TRBV11-2 to TRBJ1-1, with 7 bases matching TRBD1. The junction had 4 bases not matched to a gene; V was cut back by 4 bases and J by 2 bases. The CDR3 length is 14 residues. CDR1 is SGHAT, CDR2 FQNNGV, per germline. The CDR3 loop is CASSYRQGNTEAFF. CDR3 in DNA: TGTGCCAGCAGCTATAGACAGGGCAACACTGAAGCTTTCTTT. The variable domain in full, completed from reference TRBV11-2 and TRBJ1-1, reads EAGVAQSPRYKIIEKRQSVAFWCNPISGHATLYWYQQILGQGPKLLIQFQNNGVVDDSQLPKDRFSAERLKGVDSTLKIQPAKLEDSAVYLCASSYRQGNTEAFFGQGTRLTVV.

CDR3 bases: TGTGCCAGCAGTACCCCCGGGACAGGGTGTGAAGCTTTCTTT. This codes for CASSTPGTGCEAFF. This chain uses TRBV27 with TRBJ1-1; the match to TRBD1 covers 9 bases. This CDR3 region has 14 residues. CDR1 and CDR2 (germline): MNHEY, SMNVEV (reference sequence). Unmatched junction bases numbered 8, after V lost 5 bases and J lost 7 bases.

The chain carries TRBV2 and TRBJ2-1, with a tentative D call TRBD2 (5 bases). CDR3 length: 11 residues. The V gene's germline CDR1 is SNHLY and CDR2 FYNNEI. V dropped 3 bases and J dropped 8 bases, with 5 bases sitting between them. CDR3 in DNA: TGTGCCAGCAGTGAGAGGGATGAGCAGTTCTTC. Its protein product is CASSERDEQFF.

The rearrangement uses TRBV5-1 and TRBJ1-6; 9 bases are shared with TRBD1. There are 14 residues in the CDR3. Germline assignment: CDR1 SGHRS and CDR2 YFSETQ. The V gene end was trimmed by 5 bases and the J gene end by 10 bases; junction bases not matched to a gene: 7. For the CDR3, the DNA is TGCGCCAGCAGTCGGGACAGGGAAGGCTCACCCCTCCACTTT. Its protein is CASSRDREGSPLHF.

The chain is built from TRBV5-1 and TRBJ1-1; 12 bases are a match to TRBD1. V gave up 4 bases and J gave up 2 bases; unmatched junction bases: 6. The CDR3 length is 16 residues. Germline V lookup: CDR1 SGHRS, CDR2 YFSETQ. The CDR3, as DNA: TGCGCCAGCAGCGCGGGGGGGACAGGGGGCAACACTGAAGCTTTCTTT. Its translation: CASSAGGTGGNTEAFF.

J is TRBJ2-1 and V is TRBV2, with D hard to call. Germline-derived CDR1 and CDR2 are SNHLY and FYNNEI. The CDR3 is 11 amino acids. V gave up 3 bases and J gave up 7 bases, with 4 bases separating them. Here the CDR3 DNA reads TGTGCCAGCAGTGAGAGGAATGAGCAGTTCTTC. It specifies CASSERNEQFF.

V is TRBV11-2 and J is TRBJ1-1; D is possibly TRBD1 (6 bases). The germline V gene has CDR1 SGHAT and CDR2 FQNNGV. The CDR3 runs 15 residues. Trimming stripped 5 bases from V and 2 bases from J, with 15 bases between. The CDR3 here is CASSPRTAINTEAFF. The CDR3 DNA reads as TGTGCCAGCAGCCCAAGGACAGCAATCAACACTGAAGCTTTCTTT.

The chain employs TRBV7-9 and TRBJ2-3; TRBD1 might be the D (6 bases). CDR3 size: 14 residues. CDR1 and CDR2 from the germline V gene are SEHNR and FQNEAQ (reference sequence). V gave up 8 bases and J gave up 5 bases, with 17 bases separating them. CDR3 coding DNA: TGTGCCAGCTCCGACGGCAGGGGTGGAGATACGCAGTATTTT. Translation: CASSDGRGGDTQYF.